This TCR beta chain is from a study of lymphopenia after photon versus proton radiotherapy. Study-level results: Proton therapy kept repertoires fairly stable, unlike photons, which gained effector/memory cells. After the lymphocyte nadir, photon-treated repertoires showed oligoclonal expansion, especially of CD8+ Temra cells.

Sequencing was performed with immunoSEQ multiplex PCR; in TCRdb, only in-frame clones are kept and a portion is missing. The sample lists roughly 61,000 clones; about 85% were seen once. The CDR3 extends over 12 amino acids. Looked up from germline, CDR1 is LNHDA and CDR2 is SQIVND (reference sequence). To note about this clone: Its specificity is unknown.

Sequences were derived from peripheral blood, sampled from a patient treated with proton-based radiotherapy. The chain joins TRBV19 to TRBJ2-5; unclear D gene. The DNA matches TRBJ2-7 better at its end, which makes the J call doubtful. The receptor was derived from a man older than 75 with esophageal cancer. CDR3: CASSTWSYEQYF. The CDR3 DNA reads TGTGCCAGTAGTACCTGGTCCTACGAGCAGTACTTC.